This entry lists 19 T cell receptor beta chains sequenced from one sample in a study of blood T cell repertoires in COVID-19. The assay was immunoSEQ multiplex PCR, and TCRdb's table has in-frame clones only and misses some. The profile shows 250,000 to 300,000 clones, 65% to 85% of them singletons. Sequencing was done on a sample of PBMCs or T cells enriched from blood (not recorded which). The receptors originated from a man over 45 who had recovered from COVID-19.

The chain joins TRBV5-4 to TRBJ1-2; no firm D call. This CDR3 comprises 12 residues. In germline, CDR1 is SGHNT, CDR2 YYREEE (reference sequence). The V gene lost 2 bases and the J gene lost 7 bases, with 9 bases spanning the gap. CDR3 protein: CASSFPGSGYTF. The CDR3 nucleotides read TGTGCCAGCAGCTTTCCGGGGTCTGGCTACACCTTC.

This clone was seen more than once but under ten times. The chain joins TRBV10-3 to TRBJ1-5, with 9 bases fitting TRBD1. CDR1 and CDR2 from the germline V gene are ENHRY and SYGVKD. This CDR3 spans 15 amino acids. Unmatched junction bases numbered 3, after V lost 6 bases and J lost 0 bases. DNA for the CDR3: TGTGCCATCAGCAGGGACAGGGCTAGCAATCAGCCCCAGCATTTT. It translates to CAISRDRASNQPQHF.

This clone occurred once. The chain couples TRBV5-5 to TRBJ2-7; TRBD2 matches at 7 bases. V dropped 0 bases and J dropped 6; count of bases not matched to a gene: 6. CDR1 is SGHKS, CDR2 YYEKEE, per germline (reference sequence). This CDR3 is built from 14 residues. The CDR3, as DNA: TGTGCCAGCAGCTTGGAGAGGGGAGGGTCCGAGCAGTACTTC. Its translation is CASSLERGGSEQYF. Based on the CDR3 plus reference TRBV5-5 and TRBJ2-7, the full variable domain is DAGVTQSPTHLIKTRGQQVTLRCSPISGHKSVSWYQQVLGQGPQFIFQYYEKEERGRGNFPDRFSARQFPNYSSELNVNALLLGDSALYLCASSLERGGSEQYFGPGTRLTVT.

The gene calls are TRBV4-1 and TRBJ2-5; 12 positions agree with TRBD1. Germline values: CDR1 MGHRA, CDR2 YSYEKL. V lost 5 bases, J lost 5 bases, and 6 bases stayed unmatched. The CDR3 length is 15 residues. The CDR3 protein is CASSTGTGGVETQYF. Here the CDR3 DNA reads TGCGCCAGCAGCACCGGGACAGGGGGCGTTGAGACCCAGTACTTC.

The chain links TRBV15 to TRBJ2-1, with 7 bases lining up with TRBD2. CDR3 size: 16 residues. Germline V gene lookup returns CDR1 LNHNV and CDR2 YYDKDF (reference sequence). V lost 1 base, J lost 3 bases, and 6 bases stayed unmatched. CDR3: CATSRVASGFYNEQFF. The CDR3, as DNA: TGTGCCACCAGCAGAGTTGCTAGCGGCTTCTACAATGAGCAGTTCTTC.

DNA of the CDR3: TGCGCCAGCAGCCCAGGGGGTAGAGTAGCTTTGGGCTACACCTTC. It is translated as CASSPGGRVALGYTF. The rearrangement links TRBV5-1 to TRBJ1-2, with 7 bases fitting TRBD1. The V and J ends lost 4 bases and 8 bases, in that order; junction bases with no gene match: 14. The CDR3 covers 15 residues. Germline V gives CDR1 SGHRS, CDR2 YFSETQ.

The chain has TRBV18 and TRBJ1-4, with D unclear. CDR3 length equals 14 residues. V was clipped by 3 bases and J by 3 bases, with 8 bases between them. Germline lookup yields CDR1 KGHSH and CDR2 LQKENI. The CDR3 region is CASSPRHSNEKLFF. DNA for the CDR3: TGTGCCAGCTCACCCAGACACTCTAATGAAAAACTGTTTTTT.

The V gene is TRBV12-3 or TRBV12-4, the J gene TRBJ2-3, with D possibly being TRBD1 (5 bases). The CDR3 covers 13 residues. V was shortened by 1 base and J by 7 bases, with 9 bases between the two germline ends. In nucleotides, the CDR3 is TGTGCCAGCAGTTTAGAAAGGGGAAATACGCAGTATTTT. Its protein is CASSLERGNTQYF.

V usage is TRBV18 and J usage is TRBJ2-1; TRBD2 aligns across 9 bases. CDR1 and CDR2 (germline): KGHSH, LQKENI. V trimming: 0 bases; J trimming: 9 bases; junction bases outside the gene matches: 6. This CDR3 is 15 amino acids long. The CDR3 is CASSPPVSLAGEQFF. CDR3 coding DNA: TGTGCCAGCTCACCACCAGTATCACTAGCGGGTGAGCAGTTCTTC.

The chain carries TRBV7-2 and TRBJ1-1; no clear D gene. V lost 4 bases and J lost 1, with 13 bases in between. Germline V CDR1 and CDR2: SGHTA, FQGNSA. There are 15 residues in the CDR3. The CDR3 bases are TGTGCCAGCAGCTCCTCTGAGACTCCGAACACTGAAGCTTTCTTT. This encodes CASSSSETPNTEAFF.

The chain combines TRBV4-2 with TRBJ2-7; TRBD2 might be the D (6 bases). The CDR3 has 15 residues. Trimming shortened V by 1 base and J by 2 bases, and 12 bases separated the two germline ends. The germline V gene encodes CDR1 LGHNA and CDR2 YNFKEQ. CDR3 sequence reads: CASSQGREETYEQYF. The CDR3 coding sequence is TGTGCCAGCAGCCAAGGAAGGGAGGAGACCTACGAGCAGTACTTC.

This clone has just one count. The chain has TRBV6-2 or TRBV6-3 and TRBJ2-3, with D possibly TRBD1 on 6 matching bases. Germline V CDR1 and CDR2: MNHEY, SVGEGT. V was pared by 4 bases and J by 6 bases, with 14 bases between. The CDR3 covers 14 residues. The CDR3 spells CASSFLGAGDTQYF. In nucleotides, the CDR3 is TGTGCCAGCAGTTTCCTGGGGGCCGGGGATACGCAGTATTTT.

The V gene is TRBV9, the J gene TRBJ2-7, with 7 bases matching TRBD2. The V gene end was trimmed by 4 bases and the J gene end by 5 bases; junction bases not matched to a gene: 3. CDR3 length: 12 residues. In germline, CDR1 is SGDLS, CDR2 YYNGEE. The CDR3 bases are TGTGCCAGCAGCCCGACTAGCAACGAGCAGTACTTC. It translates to CASSPTSNEQYF.

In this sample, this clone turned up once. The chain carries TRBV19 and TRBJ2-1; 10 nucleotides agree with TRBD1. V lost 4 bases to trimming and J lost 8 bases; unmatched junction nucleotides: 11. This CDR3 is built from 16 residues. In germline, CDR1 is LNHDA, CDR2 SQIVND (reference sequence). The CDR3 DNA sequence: TGTGCCAGTAGTACGGGACAGGGGAGGGCCTGGTATGAGCAGTTCTTC. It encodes CASSTGQGRAWYEQFF.

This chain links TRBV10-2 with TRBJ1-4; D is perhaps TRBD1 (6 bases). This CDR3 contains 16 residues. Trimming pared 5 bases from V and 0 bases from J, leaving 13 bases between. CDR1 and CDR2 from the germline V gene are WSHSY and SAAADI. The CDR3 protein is CASSSPGHATNEKLFF. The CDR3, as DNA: TGCGCCAGCAGTTCCCCGGGACACGCAACTAATGAAAAACTGTTTTTT.

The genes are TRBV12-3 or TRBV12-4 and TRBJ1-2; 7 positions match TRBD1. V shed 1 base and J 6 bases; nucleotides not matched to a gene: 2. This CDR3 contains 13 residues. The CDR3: CASSLVGTDGYTF. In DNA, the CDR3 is TGTGCCAGCAGTTTAGTCGGGACAGATGGCTACACCTTC.

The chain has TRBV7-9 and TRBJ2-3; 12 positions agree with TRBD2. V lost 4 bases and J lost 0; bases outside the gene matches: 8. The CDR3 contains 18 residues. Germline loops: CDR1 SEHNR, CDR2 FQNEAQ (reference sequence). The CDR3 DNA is TGTGCCAGCAGCTCAGGACTAGCGGGGAGATCTAGCACAGATACGCAGTATTTT. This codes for CASSSGLAGRSSTDTQYF.

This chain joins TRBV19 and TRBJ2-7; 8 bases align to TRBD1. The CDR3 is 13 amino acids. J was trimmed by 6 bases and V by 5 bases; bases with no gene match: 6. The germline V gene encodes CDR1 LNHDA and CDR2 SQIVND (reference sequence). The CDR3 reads CASSFRDRLEQYF. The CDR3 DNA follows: TGTGCCAGTAGTTTTCGGGACAGGCTCGAGCAGTACTTC.

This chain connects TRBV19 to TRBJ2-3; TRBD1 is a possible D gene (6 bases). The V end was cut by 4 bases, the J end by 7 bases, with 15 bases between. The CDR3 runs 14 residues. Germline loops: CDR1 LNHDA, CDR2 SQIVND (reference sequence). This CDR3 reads CASSNRELAYTQYF. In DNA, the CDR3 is TGTGCCAGTAGTAACAGGGAATTAGCATATACGCAGTATTTT.